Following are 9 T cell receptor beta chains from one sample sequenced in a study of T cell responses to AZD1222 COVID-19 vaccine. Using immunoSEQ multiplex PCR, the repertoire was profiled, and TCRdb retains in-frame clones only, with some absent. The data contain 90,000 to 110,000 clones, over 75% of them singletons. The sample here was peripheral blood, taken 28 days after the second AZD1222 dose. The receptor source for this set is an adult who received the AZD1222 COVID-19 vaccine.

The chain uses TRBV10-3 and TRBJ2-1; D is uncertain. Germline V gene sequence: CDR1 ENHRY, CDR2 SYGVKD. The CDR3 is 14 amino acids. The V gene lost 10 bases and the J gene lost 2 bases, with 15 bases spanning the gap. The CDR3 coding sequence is TGTGCCACATCGTGGCGGCTCACCTACAATGAGCAGTTCTTC. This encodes CATSWRLTYNEQFF.

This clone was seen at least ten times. The CDR3 nucleotides are TGTGCCAGCTCACCGTTCACCTCGCGGGGAGACAATGAGCAGTTCTTC. It is translated as CASSPFTSRGDNEQFF. The chain links TRBV18 to TRBJ2-1; D possibly corresponds to TRBD2 (6 bases). Germline lookup yields CDR1 KGHSH and CDR2 LQKENI. The CDR3 is made up of 16 amino acids. V was shortened by 3 bases and J by 5 bases, with 17 bases between the two germline ends.

The CDR3 nucleotides read TGTGCCAGCAGGATTTTGAGCTATGGCTACACCTTC. The encoded protein is CASRILSYGYTF. The V and J genes are TRBV2 and TRBJ1-2; D is uncertain. This CDR3 comprises 12 residues. In germline, CDR1 is SNHLY, CDR2 FYNNEI. Trimming pared 6 bases from V and 4 bases from J, leaving 9 bases between.

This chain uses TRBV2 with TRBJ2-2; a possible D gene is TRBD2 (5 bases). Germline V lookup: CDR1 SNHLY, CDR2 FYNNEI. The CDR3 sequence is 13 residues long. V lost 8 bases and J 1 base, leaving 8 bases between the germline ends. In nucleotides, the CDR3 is TGTGCCAGCGGACGGGAGAACACCGGGGAGCTGTTTTTT. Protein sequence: CASGRENTGELFF.

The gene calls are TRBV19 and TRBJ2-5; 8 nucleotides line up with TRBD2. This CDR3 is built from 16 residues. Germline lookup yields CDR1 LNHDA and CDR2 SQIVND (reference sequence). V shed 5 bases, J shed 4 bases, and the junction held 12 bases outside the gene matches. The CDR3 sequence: CASSEPGLDPRETQYF. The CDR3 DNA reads TGTGCCAGTAGTGAACCGGGACTAGACCCACGAGAGACCCAGTACTTC.

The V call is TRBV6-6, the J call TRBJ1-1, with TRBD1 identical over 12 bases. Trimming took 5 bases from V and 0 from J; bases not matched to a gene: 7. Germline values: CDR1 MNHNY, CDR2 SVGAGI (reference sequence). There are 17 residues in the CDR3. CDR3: CASSRDRGLWVNTEAFF. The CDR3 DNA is TGTGCCAGCAGTCGGGACAGGGGGCTCTGGGTGAACACTGAAGCTTTCTTT.

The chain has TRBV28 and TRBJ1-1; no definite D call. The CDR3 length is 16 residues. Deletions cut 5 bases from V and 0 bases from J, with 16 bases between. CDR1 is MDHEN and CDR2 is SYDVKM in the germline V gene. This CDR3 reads CASSNDLMGMNTEAFF. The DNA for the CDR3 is TGTGCCAGCAGTAATGACCTGATGGGGATGAACACTGAAGCTTTCTTT.

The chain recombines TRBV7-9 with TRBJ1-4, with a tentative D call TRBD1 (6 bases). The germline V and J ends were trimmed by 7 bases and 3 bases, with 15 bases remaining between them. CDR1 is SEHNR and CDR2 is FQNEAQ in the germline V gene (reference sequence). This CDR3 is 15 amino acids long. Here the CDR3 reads CASNPGNRANEKLFF. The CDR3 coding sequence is TGTGCCAGCAATCCTGGGAACAGGGCTAATGAAAAACTGTTTTTT.

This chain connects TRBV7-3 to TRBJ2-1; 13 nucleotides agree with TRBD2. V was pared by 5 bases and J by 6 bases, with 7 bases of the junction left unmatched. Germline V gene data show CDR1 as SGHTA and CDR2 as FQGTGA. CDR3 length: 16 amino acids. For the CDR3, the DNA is TGTGCCAGCAGCCCCCCGGGACTAGCGGGGACCAATGAGCAGTTCTTC. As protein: CASSPPGLAGTNEQFF.